Each of the 13 T cell receptor beta chains below was sequenced from the same sample in a study of regulatory T cells in long-lasting Graves disease. Described time point: newly diagnosed GD, antithyroid drugs for less than 3 months. RNA from PBMCs was the source of the TCR library. CDR3-region Arm-PCR and iRepertoire HTBI primers produced the TCR beta libraries. Using its own MiXCR run on the multiplex PCR reads, TCRdb lists one record per CDR3 protein. Of 440,000 or so distinct CDR3 sequences listed, 14% to 15% are singletons. These data also featured in a second study, about T cells in Graves' hyperthyroidism and ophthalmopathy.

Specimen: peripheral blood mononuclear cells (PBMCs), collected at new diagnosis, from a patient treated with antithyroid drugs. The receptors originated from a woman aged 25 to 39 with Graves disease.

This clonotype was detected many times. The rearrangement links TRBV5-1 to TRBJ1-2; D unresolved. Germline-derived CDR1 and CDR2 are SGHRS and YFSETQ. This CDR3 has 13 residues. Trimming shortened V by 2 bases and J by 8 bases, and 13 bases separated the two germline ends. CDR3 in amino acids: CASSFGGERGYTF. The CDR3 DNA sequence: TGCGCCAGCAGCTTCGGCGGTGAGCGGGGCTACACCTTC.

This clonotype appeared many times. The chain links TRBV28 to TRBJ1-5; D is uncertain. The germline V gene encodes CDR1 MDHEN and CDR2 SYDVKM. The germline V and J ends were trimmed by 7 bases and 0 bases, with 10 bases remaining between them. The length of the CDR3 is 14 residues. The CDR3 here is CASKKDLSNQPQHF. CDR3 coding DNA: TGTGCCAGCAAGAAGGACCTTAGCAATCAGCCCCAGCATTTT. The whole variable domain, remainder taken from reference TRBV28 and TRBJ1-5, is DVKVTQSSRYLVKRTGEKVFLECVQDMDHENMFWYRQDPGLGLRLIYFSYDVKMKEKGDIPEGYSVSREKKERFSLILESASTNQTSMYLCASKKDLSNQPQHFGDGTRLSIL.

For this clonotype: This may arise from a read error, as a much more abundant clone is one base away. V gene TRBV3-1 combines with J gene TRBJ1-6; the D is unclear. Trimming took 1 base from V and 9 from J, leaving 7 bases between them. CDR3 size: 13 residues. Germline CDR1 is LGHDT and CDR2 is YNNKEL (reference sequence). CDR3 coding DNA: TGTGCCAGCAGCCAAGGGGTGATTTCACCCCTCCACTTT. This encodes CASSQGVISPLHF.

This clonotype was seen repeatedly, ten times or more. The J gene is TRBJ1-5, the V gene TRBV6-1; D possibly corresponds to TRBD1 (5 bases). The CDR3 has 14 residues. Germline V gives CDR1 MNHNS, CDR2 SASEGT. V lost 7 bases and J lost 0, with 10 bases in between. The CDR3 loop reads CASTPGASNQPQHF. CDR3 DNA: TGTGCCAGCACCCCTGGGGCTAGCAATCAGCCCCAGCATTTT.

This clonotype was recorded many times. V usage is TRBV12-3 or TRBV12-4 and J usage is TRBJ2-1; TRBD2 aligns across 11 bases. The J segment lost 1 base and the V segment lost 6 bases, leaving 8 bases of the junction unmatched. The CDR3 runs 17 residues. CDR3 coding DNA: TGTGCCAGCAGCTTGCCGGGACTAGCGGTATCCTACAATGAGCAGTTCTTC. The encoded protein is CASSLPGLAVSYNEQFF.

This clonotype was seen only a few times. This rearrangement joins TRBV28 to TRBJ1-4; 8 positions agree with TRBD1. The length of the CDR3 is 16 residues. CDR1 is MDHEN and CDR2 is SYDVKM in the germline V gene. J gave up 4 bases and V 5 bases, and 9 bases lay outside the gene matches. CDR3 coding DNA: TGTGCCAGCAGTGCGCAGGGGGCCGGGATTAATGAAAAACTGTTTTTT. This sequence encodes CASSAQGAGINEKLFF.

A few counts support this clonotype. This chain connects TRBV5-4 to TRBJ2-5, with TRBD2 matching over 7 bases. This CDR3 spans 15 amino acids. After removal of 3 bases from V and 5 bases from J, the junction contained 10 bases not matched to a gene. Germline V gene sequence: CDR1 SGHNT, CDR2 YYREEE (reference sequence). The CDR3 sequence: CASSSRREIDETQYF. The DNA of the CDR3 is TGTGCCAGCAGCTCTCGGCGGGAGATAGATGAGACCCAGTACTTC.

This clonotype was seen repeatedly, ten times or more. This chain uses TRBV5-1 with TRBJ2-3; D is possibly TRBD2 (6 bases). The V end lost 2 bases, the J end lost 1 base, and 14 bases lay between the germline ends. The CDR3 is 16 amino acids. Germline values: CDR1 SGHRS, CDR2 YFSETQ. The CDR3 DNA reads as TGCGCCAGCAGCTTACGTACCGGGACTCGCACAGATACGCAGTATTTT. It encodes CASSLRTGTRTDTQYF.

This clonotype was detected ten times or more. V usage is TRBV5-8 and J usage is TRBJ2-1; 10 bases agree with TRBD2. Germline V gene data show CDR1 as SGHTS and CDR2 as YDEGEE. This CDR3 comprises 17 residues. Germline trimming cut 3 bases from V and 7 bases from J; bases unmatched to any gene: 13. CDR3 in DNA: TGTGCCAGCAGCTCCAACGTCCTAGCGGGAGCGGGGAATGAGCAGTTCTTC. Amino acids: CASSSNVLAGAGNEQFF. The full variable domain, rest sourced from reference TRBV5-8 and TRBJ2-1, is EAGVTQSPTHLIKTRGQQATLRCSPISGHTSVYWYQQALGLGLQFLLWYDEGEERNRGNFPPRFSGRQFPNYSSELNVNALELEDSALYLCASSSNVLAGAGNEQFFGPGTRLTVL.

The table lists this clonotype with many counts. The chain links TRBV20-1 to TRBJ1-2, with TRBD1 identical over 9 bases. V lost 7 bases, J lost 8 bases, and 11 bases stayed unmatched. From germline, CDR1 is DFQATT and CDR2 SNEGSKA (reference sequence). The CDR3 consists of 13 residues. The CDR3 protein is CSVPGTGTYGYTF. In nucleotides, the CDR3 is TGCAGTGTACCGGGGACAGGGACGTACGGCTACACCTTC.

This clonotype has a handful of counts. V usage is TRBV27 and J usage is TRBJ2-7; D is perhaps TRBD1 (7 bases). CDR1 and CDR2 from the germline V gene are MNHEY and SMNVEV (reference sequence). The CDR3 has 15 amino acids. Between the trimmed V and J ends, which lost 2 bases and 4 bases, there was a span of 15 bases. The CDR3 here is CASSLRGGTAYEQYF. CDR3 bases: TGTGCCAGCAGTTTAAGAGGGGGGACAGCATACGAGCAGTACTTC.

This clonotype showed up many times. This chain links TRBV18 with TRBJ1-1, with TRBD1 as a possible D gene (6 bases). Germline CDR1 reads KGHSH; CDR2 reads LQKENI. The ends were cut back, 4 bases at V and 0 bases at J, with 15 bases in the middle. This CDR3 is built from 16 residues. CDR3 amino acids: CASSQRTQGMNTEAFF. In DNA, the CDR3 is TGTGCCAGCTCACAAAGGACCCAGGGGATGAACACTGAAGCTTTCTTT.

This rearrangement joins TRBV15 to TRBJ2-1; 8 positions match TRBD2. The CDR3 loop spans 16 amino acids. Germline assignment: CDR1 LNHNV and CDR2 YYDKDF (reference sequence). The ends lost 3 bases at V and 2 bases at J; junction bases unmatched: 6. CDR3 DNA sequence: TGTGCCACCAGCAGCCTGGGGACTAGAACCTACAATGAGCAGTTCTTC. Its translation is CATSSLGTRTYNEQFF.